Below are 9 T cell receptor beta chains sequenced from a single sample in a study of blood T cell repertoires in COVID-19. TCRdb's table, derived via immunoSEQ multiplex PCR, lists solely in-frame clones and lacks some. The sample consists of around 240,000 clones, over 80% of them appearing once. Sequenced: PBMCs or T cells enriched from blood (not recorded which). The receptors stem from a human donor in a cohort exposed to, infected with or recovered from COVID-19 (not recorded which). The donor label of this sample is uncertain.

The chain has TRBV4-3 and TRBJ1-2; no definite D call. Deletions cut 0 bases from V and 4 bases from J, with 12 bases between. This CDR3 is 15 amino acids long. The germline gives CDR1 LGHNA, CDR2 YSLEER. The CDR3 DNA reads TGCGCCAGCAGCCAAGATCGACACTCATCCTATGGCTACACCTTC. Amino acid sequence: CASSQDRHSSYGYTF.

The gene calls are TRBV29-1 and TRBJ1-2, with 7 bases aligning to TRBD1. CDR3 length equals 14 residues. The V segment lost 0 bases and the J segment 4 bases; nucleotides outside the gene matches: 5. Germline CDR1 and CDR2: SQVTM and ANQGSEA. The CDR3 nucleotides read TGCAGCGTTGAAGATTTGGGACAGTCCTATGGCTACACCTTC. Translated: CSVEDLGQSYGYTF.

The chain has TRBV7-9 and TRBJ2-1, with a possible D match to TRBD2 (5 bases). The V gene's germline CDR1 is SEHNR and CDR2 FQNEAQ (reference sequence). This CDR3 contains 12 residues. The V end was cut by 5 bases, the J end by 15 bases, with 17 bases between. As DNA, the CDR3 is TGTGCCAGCAGCCTCGGTGAACTAGAGGTGTTCTTC. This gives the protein CASSLGELEVFF.

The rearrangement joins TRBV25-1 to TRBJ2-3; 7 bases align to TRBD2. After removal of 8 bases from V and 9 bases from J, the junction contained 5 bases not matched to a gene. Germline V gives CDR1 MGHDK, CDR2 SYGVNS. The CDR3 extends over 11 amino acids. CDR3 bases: TGTGCCAGCTCGAGGGACTACACGCAGTATTTT. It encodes CASSRDYTQYF.

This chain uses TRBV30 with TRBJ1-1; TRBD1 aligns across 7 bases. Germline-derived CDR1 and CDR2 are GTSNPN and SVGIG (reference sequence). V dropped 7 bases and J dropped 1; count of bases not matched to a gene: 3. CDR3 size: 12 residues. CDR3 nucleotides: TGTGCCTTGGACAGGTCGAACACTGAAGCTTTCTTT. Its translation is CALDRSNTEAFF.

The CDR3 loop reads CASSLRVPLNEQFF. DNA of the CDR3: TGTGCCAGCAGCTTGAGGGTCCCCTTGAATGAGCAGTTCTTC. The rearrangement joins TRBV7-9 to TRBJ2-1, with TRBD2 as a possible D gene (5 bases). There are 14 residues in the CDR3. Germline CDR1 and CDR2: SEHNR and FQNEAQ (reference sequence). V gave up 3 bases and J gave up 7 bases, with 13 bases separating them.

CDR3 protein: CSVVGVQGLAKNIQYF. CDR3 nucleotides: TGCAGCGTTGTGGGGGTTCAGGGACTAGCCAAAAACATTCAGTACTTC. This chain connects TRBV29-1 to TRBJ2-4; D possibly corresponds to TRBD2 (6 bases). Trimming removed 4 bases from V and 0 bases from J, with 16 bases in between. Per the germline V gene, CDR1 is SQVTM and CDR2 is ANQGSEA. The CDR3 contains 16 residues.

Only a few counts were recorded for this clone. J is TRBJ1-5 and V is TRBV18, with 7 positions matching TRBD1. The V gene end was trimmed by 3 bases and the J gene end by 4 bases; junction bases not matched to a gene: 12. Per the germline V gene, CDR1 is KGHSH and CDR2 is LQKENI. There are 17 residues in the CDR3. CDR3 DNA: TGTGCCAGCTCACCGGGACAGACAAGATCATTTAATCAGCCCCAGCATTTT. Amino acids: CASSPGQTRSFNQPQHF.

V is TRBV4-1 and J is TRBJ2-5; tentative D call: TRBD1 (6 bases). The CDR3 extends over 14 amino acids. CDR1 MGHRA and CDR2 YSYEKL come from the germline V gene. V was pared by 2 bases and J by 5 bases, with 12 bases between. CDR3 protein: CASSQFWQGETQYF. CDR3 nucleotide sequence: TGCGCCAGCAGCCAATTCTGGCAGGGGGAGACCCAGTACTTC.